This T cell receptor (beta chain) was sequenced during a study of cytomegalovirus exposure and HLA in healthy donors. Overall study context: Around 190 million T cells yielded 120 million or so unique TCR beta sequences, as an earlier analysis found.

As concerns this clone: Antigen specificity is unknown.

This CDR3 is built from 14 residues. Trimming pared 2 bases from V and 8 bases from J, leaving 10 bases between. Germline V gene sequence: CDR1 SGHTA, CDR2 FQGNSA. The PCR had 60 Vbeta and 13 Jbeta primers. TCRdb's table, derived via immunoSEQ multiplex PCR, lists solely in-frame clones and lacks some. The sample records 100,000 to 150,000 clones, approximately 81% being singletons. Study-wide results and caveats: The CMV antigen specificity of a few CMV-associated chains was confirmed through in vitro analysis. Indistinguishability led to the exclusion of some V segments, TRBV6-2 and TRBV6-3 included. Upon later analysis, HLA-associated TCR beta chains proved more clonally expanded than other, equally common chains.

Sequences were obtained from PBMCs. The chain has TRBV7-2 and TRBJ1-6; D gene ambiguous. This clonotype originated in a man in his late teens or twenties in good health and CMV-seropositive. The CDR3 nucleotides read TGTGCCAGCAGCTTACCCTTGTCCGATTCACCCCTCCACTTT. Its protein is CASSLPLSDSPLHF.